Following are 7 T cell receptor beta chains from one sample sequenced in a study of shared clonotypes between healthy human individuals. TCRdb's table, derived via immunoSEQ multiplex PCR, lists solely in-frame clones and lacks some. This repertoire shows about 2.4 million clones, just over 90% found once; its top ten account for 0.11% to 0.15%. Sequenced material: naive CD4+ T cells sorted from blood. The subset was: CD45RA+ positively selected. These receptors all come from a man between 18 and 29 years old in good health.

V and J are TRBV6-4 and TRBJ2-2; D gene uncertain. Germline loops: CDR1 MRHNA, CDR2 SNTAGT. V dropped 6 bases and J dropped 4 bases, with 9 bases sitting between them. The CDR3 has 13 residues. CDR3 in amino acids: CASRAPSTGELFF. The CDR3 nucleotides read TGTGCCAGCAGAGCCCCCTCCACCGGGGAGCTGTTTTTT.

As concerns this clone: This same CDR3 is encoded by further DNA sequences in the sample. The chain combines TRBV7-9 with TRBJ1-1; D perhaps matches TRBD1 (5 bases). Germline loops: CDR1 SEHNR, CDR2 FQNEAQ (reference sequence). CDR3 length equals 14 residues. Trimming stripped 1 base from V and 5 bases from J, with 11 bases between. In DNA form, the CDR3 reads TGTGCCAGCAGCTTAGGCCCCGGGGGGACTGAAGCTTTCTTT. Residues: CASSLGPGGTEAFF. The entire variable domain, with the rest obtained from reference TRBV7-9 and TRBJ1-1, is as follows: DTGVSQNPRHKITKRGQNVTFRCDPISEHNRLYWYRQTLGQGPEFLTYFQNEAQLEKSRLLSDRFSAERPKGSFSTLEIQRTEQGDSAMYLCASSLGPGGTEAFFGQGTRLTVV.

For this clone: The identical CDR3 is also encoded by other nucleotide sequences in the sample. The chain employs TRBV19 and TRBJ2-7, with D possibly being TRBD2 (5 bases). This CDR3 region has 13 residues. CDR1 and CDR2 (germline): LNHDA, SQIVND (reference sequence). V shed 5 bases and J shed 1 base, with 9 bases lying between them. The CDR3 DNA sequence: TGTGCCAGTAGTTCCGGACTGTCCTACGAGCAGTACTTC. Amino acids: CASSSGLSYEQYF.

The J gene is TRBJ1-1, the V gene TRBV29-1; 8 bases map to TRBD1. V dropped 7 bases and J dropped 6; count of bases not matched to a gene: 13. The V gene's germline CDR1 is SQVTM and CDR2 ANQGSEA. The CDR3 sequence is 14 residues long. CDR3 in DNA: TGCAGCGGAGTCGCAGGGGGCGGCTACGCTGAAGCTTTCTTT. Residues: CSGVAGGGYAEAFF. The full variable domain, its missing parts supplied by reference TRBV29-1 and TRBJ1-1, is SAVISQKPSRDICQRGTSLTIQCQVDSQVTMMFWYRQQPGQSLTLIATANQGSEATYESGFVIDKFPISRPNLTFSTLTVSNMSPEDSSIYLCSGVAGGGYAEAFFGQGTRLTVV.

This chain uses TRBV28 with TRBJ1-3; possibly TRBD1 for D (5 bases). V lost 6 bases and J 0 bases, leaving 18 bases between the germline ends. The CDR3 is 17 residues long. Germline values: CDR1 MDHEN, CDR2 SYDVKM. The CDR3 spells CASSPSGAGISGNTIYF. The CDR3 DNA reads as TGTGCCAGCAGCCCCTCCGGGGCCGGTATCTCTGGAAACACCATATATTTT.

V and J are TRBV7-9 and TRBJ2-1; D is undetermined. Trimming left V 5 bases short and J 8 bases short, with 10 bases between. CDR1 and CDR2 from the germline V gene are SEHNR and FQNEAQ (reference sequence). The CDR3 sequence is 12 residues long. CDR3: CASSLLEDEQFF. In DNA, the CDR3 is TGTGCCAGCAGCCTCCTCGAGGATGAGCAGTTCTTC.

On this clone itself: A read error may produce the germline difference seen at one junction end. In the same sample, other DNA sequences code for this CDR3. The chain joins TRBV18 to TRBJ2-5; tentative D call: TRBD1 (6 bases). The CDR3 loop spans 13 amino acids. Germline values: CDR1 KGHSH, CDR2 LQKENI. CDR3 DNA: TGTGCCAGCTCACCAGGGGGACAAGAGACTCAGTACTTC. Translating it yields CASSPGGQETQYF.